Listed below are T cell receptor beta chains from one sample, sequenced in a study of cytomegalovirus exposure and HLA in healthy donors. Assay used: immunoSEQ multiplex PCR; TCRdb lists only in-frame clones, some missing. This sample has 100,000 to 150,000 clones, with about 80% found just once. Sequenced input: PBMCs. Source of these receptors: a man aged 35-49 years in good health and CMV-seronegative. The CDR3 runs from the conserved cysteine through the conserved F or W. The order of the fields is D gene, clone size, J gene, V gene, CDR3 protein, CDR3 DNA. The D gene is left open where the match is weak. Expanded clones are given a class, and other clones once, few, many or no size at all.

TRBD1,.,TRBJ2-2,TRBV5-6,CASSFARTGGTGELFF,TGTGCCAGCAGCTTCGCGCGGACAGGGGGAACCGGGGAGCTGTTTTTT
TRBD2,.,TRBJ2-7,TRBV11-2,CASSLDRRGYSYEQYF,TGTGCCAGCAGCTTAGATCGGCGGGGGTACTCCTACGAGCAGTACTTC
.,.,TRBJ1-5,TRBV25-1,CASSDSRVSNQPQHF,TGTGCCAGCAGTGATTCCAGGGTTAGCAATCAGCCCCAGCATTTT
.,.,TRBJ1-3,TRBV4-1,CATNDVGKGNTIYF,TGCGCCACCAACGACGTGGGCAAGGGAAACACCATATATTTT
TRBD1,.,TRBJ2-7,TRBV4-2,CASSQDLAGTGYYEQYF,TGTGCCAGCAGCCAAGATTTAGCCGGGACAGGATACTACGAGCAGTACTTC
.,once,TRBJ1-1,TRBV7-2,CASSADRYTEAFF,TGTGCCAGCAGCGCGGATAGGTACACTGAAGCTTTCTTT
.,.,TRBJ2-7,TRBV5-1,CASSFSVGGEQYF,TGCGCCAGCAGCTTTTCAGTAGGGGGCGAGCAGTACTTC
.,.,TRBJ2-5,TRBV18,CASSPGKYQETQYF,TGTGCCAGCTCACCGGGCAAGTACCAAGAGACCCAGTACTTC
.,.,TRBJ2-1,TRBV27,CASSSSDNHEQFF,TGTGCCAGCAGTTCGTCAGACAACCATGAGCAGTTCTTC
.,.,TRBJ1-2,TRBV4-1,CASSQGEGGNYGYTF,TGCGCCAGCAGCCAGGGAGAGGGTGGTAACTATGGCTACACCTTC
.,few,TRBJ1-2,TRBV4-2,CASSQERVGGYTF,TGTGCCAGCAGCCAAGAGAGGGTGGGTGGCTACACCTTC
.,few,TRBJ1-2,TRBV5-6,CASSPTGNGYGYTF,TGTGCCAGCAGCCCCACAGGGAACGGCTATGGCTACACCTTC
.,.,TRBJ1-4,TRBV7-2,CASTLGAHNEKLFF,TGTGCCAGCACCCTGGGGGCCCATAATGAAAAACTGTTTTTT
TRBD1,.,TRBJ2-7,TRBV18,CASSPRQGEFYEQYF,TGTGCCAGCTCACCTCGACAGGGGGAATTCTACGAGCAGTACTTC
.,.,TRBJ1-1,TRBV2,CASSEGGRGAFF,TGTGCCAGCAGTGAAGGGGGGCGCGGAGCTTTCTTT
TRBD1,.,TRBJ2-7,TRBV4-1,CASSQAGQGAYEQYF,TGCGCCAGCAGCCAAGCCGGACAGGGGGCTTACGAGCAGTACTTC
.,.,TRBJ2-6,TRBV29-1,CSVEGRGGSSGANVLTF,TGCAGCGTTGAAGGAAGGGGGGGGAGCTCTGGGGCCAACGTCCTGACTTTC
TRBD1,.,TRBJ1-5,TRBV19,CASSTGDRGSNQPQHF,TGTGCCAGTAGTACCGGGGACAGGGGGAGCAATCAGCCCCAGCATTTT
TRBD1,.,TRBJ2-5,TRBV29-1,CSVNGRGLETQYF,TGCAGCGTTAACGGCAGGGGGTTGGAGACCCAGTACTTC
.,once,TRBJ1-2,TRBV18,CASSPKRGAENYGYTF,TGTGCCAGCTCACCCAAGCGGGGGGCGGAAAACTATGGCTACACCTTC
TRBD2,few,TRBJ2-5,TRBV28,CASRLGSSGITQYF,TGTGCCAGCAGGCTAGGGTCTAGCGGCATCACCCAGTACTTC
.,.,TRBJ1-2,TRBV6-6,CASSKKDTGNYGYTF,TGTGCCAGCAGCAAAAAGGACACTGGAAACTATGGCTACACCTTC
.,.,TRBJ2-6,TRBV7-3,CASSLPGVVGANVLTF,TGTGCCAGCAGCTTACCAGGGGTAGTGGGGGCCAACGTCCTGACTTTC
.,.,TRBJ2-2,TRBV29-1,CSVKRGQGNTGELFF,TGCAGCGTTAAACGCGGTCAGGGGAACACCGGGGAGCTGTTTTTT
.,.,TRBJ2-2,TRBV19,CASSIDRRGSLTGELFF,TGTGCCAGTAGTATAGATCGGAGGGGCAGCCTCACCGGGGAGCTGTTTTTT
.,.,TRBJ1-2,TRBV18,CASSLLMAEETKPYGYTF,TGTGCCAGCTCACTTCTTATGGCAGAAGAAACCAAACCCTATGGCTACACCTTC
.,few,TRBJ2-7,TRBV6-5,CASSYSGSEQYF,TGTGCCAGCAGTTACTCAGGGAGCGAGCAGTACTTC
.,.,TRBJ1-5,TRBV6-1,CASSEGSLTPGNQPQHF,TGTGCCAGCAGTGAAGGATCCCTCACGCCGGGCAATCAGCCCCAGCATTTT
.,.,TRBJ2-1,TRBV7-2,CAISFRIGDEQFF,TGTGCCATCAGCTTCAGAATCGGGGATGAGCAGTTCTTC